Listed below are T cell receptor beta chains from one sample, sequenced in a study of T cells after yellow fever vaccination. Via MiXCR, TCRdb re-called the 5' RACE reads, giving one row per CDR3 protein. The sample contains some 320,000 distinct CDR3 sequences, roughly 4% of which appear only once. The source was PBMCs, collected 5 days after the yellow fever booster vaccination. The receptors shown here come from a man between 18 and 35 years old who received the YFV17D yellow fever vaccine. CDR3s include the opening cysteine and the closing phenylalanine or tryptophan. A D gene is named only where the DNA matches it firmly. Not all rows give a size; the values are once, few, many and, for expanded clones, a class.

v_call: TRBV9; clone_size: few; d_call: -; j_call: TRBJ1-1; cdr3_nt: TGTGCCAGCAGCCCCCGACAGAGGATAAACACTGAAGCTTTCTTT; cdr3_aa: CASSPRQRINTEAFF
v_call: TRBV7-8; clone_size: few; d_call: TRBD1; j_call: TRBJ1-5; cdr3_nt: TGTGCCAGCAGCCGTCAGGGGGGTCGACCCCAGCATTTT; cdr3_aa: CASSRQGGRPQHF
v_call: TRBV9; clone_size: few; d_call: TRBD2; j_call: TRBJ2-1; cdr3_nt: TGTGCCAGCAGCGTAGCTGCTAGCGGGGGGTACAATGAGCAGTTCTTC; cdr3_aa: CASSVAASGGYNEQFF
v_call: TRBV6-1; clone_size: few; d_call: -; j_call: TRBJ2-3; cdr3_nt: TGTGCCAGCACCCGAATGGGACACTCTTCGGCAGATACGCAGTATTTT; cdr3_aa: CASTRMGHSSADTQYF
v_call: TRBV18; clone_size: few; d_call: TRBD1; j_call: TRBJ2-5; cdr3_nt: TGTGCCAGCTCACCAGAAGGTCGACAGGGGGAAGAGACCCAGTACTTC; cdr3_aa: CASSPEGRQGEETQYF
v_call: TRBV20-1; clone_size: few; d_call: TRBD2; j_call: TRBJ2-1; cdr3_nt: TGCAGTGCTAGAGTGGGTAGCGGGGGGACCGAGCAGTTCTTC; cdr3_aa: CSARVGSGGTEQFF
v_call: TRBV20-1; clone_size: many; d_call: -; j_call: TRBJ1-2; cdr3_nt: TGCAGTGCTAGAGGGAACCCTGGGGACTATGGCTACACCTTC; cdr3_aa: CSARGNPGDYGYTF
v_call: TRBV4-3; clone_size: few; d_call: -; j_call: TRBJ2-1; cdr3_nt: TGCGCCAGCAGCCCAGGAATCTCAACGGGTGAGCAGTTCTTC; cdr3_aa: CASSPGISTGEQFF
v_call: TRBV7-6; clone_size: few; d_call: TRBD1; j_call: TRBJ1-6; cdr3_nt: TGTGCCAGCAGCTTAGAAGGGACAGGGTCTTCACCCCTCCACTTT; cdr3_aa: CASSLEGTGSSPLHF
v_call: TRBV10-2; clone_size: -; d_call: TRBD1; j_call: TRBJ1-6; cdr3_nt: TGCGCCAGCAGCAGGGACAGGGGATGGTCACCCCTCCACTTT; cdr3_aa: CASSRDRGWSPLHF
v_call: TRBV7-9; clone_size: -; d_call: -; j_call: TRBJ1-4; cdr3_nt: TGTGCCAGCAGCGCGGGACGTTTTGATGAAAAACTGTTTTTT; cdr3_aa: CASSAGRFDEKLFF
v_call: TRBV15; clone_size: -; d_call: -; j_call: TRBJ1-5; cdr3_nt: TGTGCCACCAGCAGAGATCTGGGCGAGGGAGATCAGCCCCAGCATTTT; cdr3_aa: CATSRDLGEGDQPQHF
v_call: TRBV4-1; clone_size: few; d_call: TRBD2; j_call: TRBJ2-1; cdr3_nt: TGCGCCAGCAGCCAAGTATACGTAGCGGGTCGGGGCAATGAGCAGTTCTTC; cdr3_aa: CASSQVYVAGRGNEQFF
v_call: TRBV5-6; clone_size: -; d_call: -; j_call: TRBJ1-5; cdr3_nt: TGTGCCAGCAACACTCTGAATCAGCCCCAGCATTTT; cdr3_aa: CASNTLNQPQHF
v_call: TRBV20-1; clone_size: few; d_call: TRBD1; j_call: TRBJ1-2; cdr3_nt: TGCAGCGTGGGGGACAGGGGGCGAGTGAACTATGGCTACACCTTC; cdr3_aa: CSVGDRGRVNYGYTF
v_call: TRBV6-5; clone_size: -; d_call: -; j_call: TRBJ1-6; cdr3_nt: TGTGCCAGCAGTGGACGGGGTAGTTCACCCCTCCACTTT; cdr3_aa: CASSGRGSSPLHF
v_call: TRBV6-5; clone_size: -; d_call: TRBD2; j_call: TRBJ2-5; cdr3_nt: TGTGCCAGCAGTCACCAAGGACTAGCGGAAATCCGTGAGACCCAGTACTTC; cdr3_aa: CASSHQGLAEIRETQYF
v_call: TRBV3-1; clone_size: -; d_call: TRBD1; j_call: TRBJ1-2; cdr3_nt: TGTGCCAGCAGCCTTCACATGGGAGGGGGCCGGCCAGGCTATGGCTACACCTTC; cdr3_aa: CASSLHMGGGRPGYGYTF
v_call: TRBV7-6; clone_size: -; d_call: TRBD2; j_call: TRBJ2-5; cdr3_nt: TGTGCCAGCAGCTTAGACACTAGCGGGGGACCACAAGAGACCCAGTACTTC; cdr3_aa: CASSLDTSGGPQETQYF
v_call: TRBV12-3/TRBV12-4; clone_size: -; d_call: TRBD1; j_call: TRBJ2-3; cdr3_nt: TGTGCCAGCACCCTACAGGGGGCAGATACGCAGTATTTT; cdr3_aa: CASTLQGADTQYF
v_call: TRBV6-2/TRBV6-3; clone_size: -; d_call: -; j_call: TRBJ1-2; cdr3_nt: TGTGCCAGCAGTCAACGAGGACGCTATGGCTACACCTTC; cdr3_aa: CASSQRGRYGYTF
v_call: TRBV20-1; clone_size: many; d_call: -; j_call: TRBJ2-5; cdr3_nt: TGCAGTGTCTGTCCCCGTGGCCTTCCGCTTCAAGAGACCCAGTACTTC; cdr3_aa: CSVCPRGLPLQETQYF
v_call: TRBV20-1; clone_size: few; d_call: -; j_call: TRBJ1-2; cdr3_nt: TGCAGTGCTAGAGCAGACCGCTATGGCTACACCTTC; cdr3_aa: CSARADRYGYTF
v_call: TRBV5-1; clone_size: many; d_call: -; j_call: TRBJ1-4; cdr3_nt: TGCGCCAGCAGCTTCCTGGGGGTCTCAACTAATGAAAAACTGTTTTTT; cdr3_aa: CASSFLGVSTNEKLFF
v_call: TRBV2; clone_size: -; d_call: TRBD2; j_call: TRBJ2-5; cdr3_nt: TGTGCCAGCAGTGAAGCTGGGGGGGGGACCCAGTACTTC; cdr3_aa: CASSEAGGGTQYF
v_call: TRBV20-1; clone_size: few; d_call: -; j_call: TRBJ2-7; cdr3_nt: TGCAGTGCTAGAGATTTGGGGGGTTACGAGCAGTACTTC; cdr3_aa: CSARDLGGYEQYF
v_call: TRBV27; clone_size: few; d_call: -; j_call: TRBJ1-2; cdr3_nt: TGTGCCAGCAGTTTACGTACGACGGACGCAGGGGGCTACACCTTC; cdr3_aa: CASSLRTTDAGGYTF
v_call: TRBV7-2; clone_size: many; d_call: -; j_call: TRBJ2-3; cdr3_nt: TGTGCCAGCAGCTCTCGACGGGGGAGCACAGATACGCAGTATTTT; cdr3_aa: CASSSRRGSTDTQYF
v_call: TRBV7-2; clone_size: many; d_call: -; j_call: TRBJ1-6; cdr3_nt: TGTGCCAGCAGCCCGACTGGAACCCGCCCTCTCCTCCACTTT; cdr3_aa: CASSPTGTRPLLHF
v_call: TRBV10-2; clone_size: few; d_call: TRBD2; j_call: TRBJ2-1; cdr3_nt: TGCGCCAGCAGACCTAGCGGGGAGAGAACTGGGAATGAGCAGTTCTTC; cdr3_aa: CASRPSGERTGNEQFF
v_call: TRBV5-1; clone_size: many; d_call: -; j_call: TRBJ2-5; cdr3_nt: TGCGCCAGCAGCTTGGCCCCCGGCCTGGAGCGAGAGACCCAGTACTTC; cdr3_aa: CASSLAPGLERETQYF
v_call: TRBV10-3; clone_size: many; d_call: TRBD2; j_call: TRBJ2-5; cdr3_nt: TGTGCCATCAGTGTCCCGGGAGGAGGGGAGACCCAGTACTTC; cdr3_aa: CAISVPGGGETQYF
v_call: TRBV3-1; clone_size: few; d_call: TRBD1; j_call: TRBJ2-3; cdr3_nt: TGTGCCAGCACCACAGGGGGAGGCACAGATACGCAGTATTTT; cdr3_aa: CASTTGGGTDTQYF
v_call: TRBV12-3/TRBV12-4; clone_size: many; d_call: -; j_call: TRBJ1-5; cdr3_nt: TGTGCCAGCAGTCCTAATTCAAATCAGCCCCAGCATTTT; cdr3_aa: CASSPNSNQPQHF
v_call: TRBV7-2; clone_size: -; d_call: -; j_call: TRBJ2-7; cdr3_nt: TGTGCCAGCAGCTTAGCGGGCCACGAGCAGTACTTC; cdr3_aa: CASSLAGHEQYF
v_call: TRBV10-2; clone_size: many; d_call: -; j_call: TRBJ2-7; cdr3_nt: TGCGCCAGCAGTGATTCGGCTGGGGGTAGCTACGAGCAGTACTTC; cdr3_aa: CASSDSAGGSYEQYF
v_call: TRBV7-2; clone_size: many; d_call: -; j_call: TRBJ2-3; cdr3_nt: TGTGCCAGCAGTACAGCATTACACTCAGATACGCAGTATTTT; cdr3_aa: CASSTALHSDTQYF
v_call: TRBV5-1; clone_size: many; d_call: -; j_call: TRBJ2-1; cdr3_nt: TGCGCCAGCAGCTCCACGGCAGGCAGCGGCTCCTACAATGAGCAGTTCTTC; cdr3_aa: CASSSTAGSGSYNEQFF
v_call: TRBV27; clone_size: many; d_call: -; j_call: TRBJ1-6; cdr3_nt: TGTGCCAGCGGCCTACCATTAGGGGGAGGCAATTCACCCCTCCACTTT; cdr3_aa: CASGLPLGGGNSPLHF
v_call: TRBV4-3; clone_size: -; d_call: -; j_call: TRBJ1-2; cdr3_nt: TGCGCCAGCAGCCAAGAAACTGTGGTGGGTGGCTACACCTTC; cdr3_aa: CASSQETVVGGYTF
v_call: TRBV4-1; clone_size: -; d_call: -; j_call: TRBJ2-1; cdr3_nt: TGCGCCAGCAGCCAAGAGTCCCTTGGGCCCGATGAGCAGTTCTTC; cdr3_aa: CASSQESLGPDEQFF
v_call: TRBV9; clone_size: -; d_call: -; j_call: TRBJ2-3; cdr3_nt: TGTGCCAGCAAGGGGGGGCTTAACACAGATACGCAGTATTTT; cdr3_aa: CASKGGLNTDTQYF
v_call: TRBV20-1; clone_size: few; d_call: TRBD1; j_call: TRBJ1-2; cdr3_nt: TGCAGTGCAAAAGTCCAGGGGGCATTTGGAGGCTACACCTTC; cdr3_aa: CSAKVQGAFGGYTF
v_call: TRBV12-3/TRBV12-4; clone_size: -; d_call: TRBD1; j_call: TRBJ2-2; cdr3_nt: TGTGCCAGCAGTTCCTCGGGGACAGGGAACACCGGGGAGCTGTTTTTT; cdr3_aa: CASSSSGTGNTGELFF
v_call: TRBV6-1; clone_size: many; d_call: -; j_call: TRBJ2-7; cdr3_nt: TGTGCCAGCGGGTTGGGCGAGCAGTACTTC; cdr3_aa: CASGLGEQYF
v_call: TRBV19; clone_size: -; d_call: TRBD2; j_call: TRBJ2-5; cdr3_nt: TGTGCCAGTAGTGGCCGGACTAGCGGTCAAGAGACCCAGTACTTC; cdr3_aa: CASSGRTSGQETQYF
v_call: TRBV28; clone_size: -; d_call: -; j_call: TRBJ1-1; cdr3_nt: TGTGCCAGCAGTTTAACCGCGGGAGAAGCTTTCTTT; cdr3_aa: CASSLTAGEAFF
v_call: TRBV7-6; clone_size: many; d_call: -; j_call: TRBJ2-7; cdr3_nt: TGTGCCAGCATCGGCCCCCCGCGGCCGTGGAAGCAGTACTTC; cdr3_aa: CASIGPPRPWKQYF